These T cell receptor beta chains were read from a single sample in a study of shared clonotypes between healthy human individuals. Sequencing was performed with immunoSEQ multiplex PCR; in TCRdb, only in-frame clones are kept and a portion is missing. The table lists 600,000 or so clones, about 95% of them singletons. The material sequenced was naive CD8+ T cells sorted from blood. The origin of the receptors is a woman under 40 in good health. The conserved cysteine and the conserved F or W are not part of the CDR3 here. Each record gives: V gene, CDR3 protein.

TRBV27 ASSSRRTAPSYEQY
TRBV27 ASSLSNQETQY
TRBV27 ASSARGETQY
TRBV11-2 ASSQGQGGYGYT
TRBV29-1 SVDSPSGIPYEQY
TRBV5-4 ASSLEVAGTYEQY
TRBV4-1 ASSQDWTSGSDEQF
TRBV28 ASSPPGSFYNEQF
TRBV7-2 ASSPGPGGGWAGANVLT
TRBV5-6 ASSSGGTAAGNTIY
TRBV5-6 ASSLVSDNEKLF
TRBV5-5 ASSRTGWGYT
TRBV28 ASSLGTGATYEQY
TRBV7-3 ASSGIAADTQY
TRBV11-3 ASSYNTGELF
TRBV6-6 ASSYSIKESTDTQY
TRBV4-1 ASSPLAGGPINEQF
TRBV10-3 AIRGGLQPYEQY
TRBV27 VQMTRSSGANVLT
TRBV7-9 ASSFAVVTDTQY
TRBV7-9 ASSLGGLADSYEQY
TRBV27 ASSLSSGYEQY
TRBV15 ATSGSRREGEQY
TRBV28 ASSPNRGIHEQY
TRBV27 ASSFSAGGFGQETQY
TRBV10-3 AILGNTEAF
TRBV16 ASSQPTSNEQF
TRBV19 ASSIGREGYT
TRBV27 ATTLGAEAF
TRBV19 ASSIYPGAYEQY
TRBV7-8 ASSARQGMNTEAF
TRBV6-5 ASSYSPGPTINEQF
TRBV10-1 ASRNRTGDNEQF